The rows below give T cell receptor beta chains drawn from one sample of a study of blood T cell repertoires in COVID-19. Produced via immunoSEQ multiplex PCR; TCRdb's table is partial and in-frame only. Altogether approximately 260,000 clones are present, 88% being singletons, with the ten largest covering 2.1%. Sample: peripheral blood. All receptors derive from a woman between 35 and 50 years old who had recovered from COVID-19. CDR3s include the opening cysteine and the closing phenylalanine or tryptophan. Each record gives: V gene, CDR3 length, J gene, D gene, clone size, CDR3 DNA, CDR3 protein. A D gene is named only where the DNA matches it firmly. Only part of the rows carry a size: once, few, many, or a class if the clone is expanded.

V gene: TRBV5-1
CDR3 length: 11
J gene: TRBJ2-7
D gene: -
clone size: once
CDR3 DNA: TGCGCCAGCAGCCACTCCTACGAGCAGTACTTC
CDR3 protein: CASSHSYEQYF

V gene: TRBV12-5
CDR3 length: 16
J gene: TRBJ1-2
D gene: TRBD1
clone size: -
CDR3 DNA: TGTGCTAGTGGTTTGGACCTCGGACAGGGGAACTATGGCTACACCTTC
CDR3 protein: CASGLDLGQGNYGYTF

V gene: TRBV2
CDR3 length: 15
J gene: TRBJ1-5
D gene: TRBD1
clone size: few
CDR3 DNA: TGTGCCAGCACCAATCGGGACAGGGGAAATCAGCCCCAGCATTTT
CDR3 protein: CASTNRDRGNQPQHF

V gene: TRBV2
CDR3 length: 14
J gene: TRBJ2-2
D gene: TRBD2
clone size: -
CDR3 DNA: TGTGCCAGTGGGCGGGAGGGCGGTCCCGGGGAGCTGTTTTTT
CDR3 protein: CASGREGGPGELFF

V gene: TRBV7-2
CDR3 length: 15
J gene: TRBJ2-1
D gene: -
clone size: -
CDR3 DNA: TGTGCCAGCAGCAGGGAGCGGCAACCCTACAATGAGCAGTTCTTC
CDR3 protein: CASSRERQPYNEQFF

V gene: TRBV6-1
CDR3 length: 19
J gene: TRBJ2-6
D gene: -
clone size: -
CDR3 DNA: TGTGCCAGCAGTGAAGCGGAACAGGGCAACCTCTCTGGGGCCAACGTCCTGACTTTC
CDR3 protein: CASSEAEQGNLSGANVLTF

V gene: TRBV5-6
CDR3 length: 13
J gene: TRBJ2-7
D gene: -
clone size: -
CDR3 DNA: TGTGCCAGCAGCTCGGGATCTACCTACGAGCAGTACTTC
CDR3 protein: CASSSGSTYEQYF

V gene: TRBV18
CDR3 length: 13
J gene: TRBJ1-2
D gene: TRBD1
clone size: once
CDR3 DNA: TGTGCCAGCTCGCCGCAGGGGGACTATGGCTACACCTTC
CDR3 protein: CASSPQGDYGYTF

V gene: TRBV15
CDR3 length: 16
J gene: TRBJ2-3
D gene: TRBD2
clone size: -
CDR3 DNA: TGTGCCACCAGCAGAGGACTAGCGGGGGGCACAGATACGCAGTATTTT
CDR3 protein: CATSRGLAGGTDTQYF

V gene: TRBV18
CDR3 length: 16
J gene: TRBJ2-1
D gene: TRBD2
clone size: -
CDR3 DNA: TGTGCCAGCTCACCACGACAAGCGGGAAAGGGCAATGAGCAGTTCTTC
CDR3 protein: CASSPRQAGKGNEQFF

V gene: TRBV9
CDR3 length: 16
J gene: TRBJ2-1
D gene: -
clone size: few
CDR3 DNA: TGTGCCAGCAGCGTAAGTACAGGGAGCTCCTACAATGAGCAGTTCTTC
CDR3 protein: CASSVSTGSSYNEQFF

V gene: TRBV7-2
CDR3 length: 13
J gene: TRBJ2-7
D gene: -
clone size: -
CDR3 DNA: TGTGCCAGCAGCCCCCCGGGGGCCTACGAGCAGTACTTC
CDR3 protein: CASSPPGAYEQYF

V gene: TRBV6-2/TRBV6-3
CDR3 length: 17
J gene: TRBJ2-2
D gene: TRBD2
clone size: -
CDR3 DNA: TGTGCCAGCAGCGATGCCGGGACTAGCGCCTTCACCGGGGAGCTGTTTTTT
CDR3 protein: CASSDAGTSAFTGELFF

V gene: TRBV5-6
CDR3 length: 14
J gene: TRBJ2-7
D gene: TRBD1
clone size: few
CDR3 DNA: TGTGCCAGCAGCTGGGGGACAGGGGTCGAAGAGCAGTACTTC
CDR3 protein: CASSWGTGVEEQYF

V gene: TRBV7-2
CDR3 length: 16
J gene: TRBJ2-1
D gene: TRBD2
clone size: once
CDR3 DNA: TGTGCCAGCAGCTTAGTTCCGACTAGCGGGCTAAATGAGCAGTTCTTC
CDR3 protein: CASSLVPTSGLNEQFF

V gene: TRBV5-6
CDR3 length: 14
J gene: TRBJ2-7
D gene: -
clone size: few
CDR3 DNA: TGTGCCAGCAGCTTGGACAGGGACGGATACGAGCAGTACTTC
CDR3 protein: CASSLDRDGYEQYF

V gene: TRBV28
CDR3 length: 12
J gene: TRBJ2-7
D gene: TRBD1
clone size: -
CDR3 DNA: TGTGCCAGCCTAGGGTCGACAGGGCAGGCGTACTTC
CDR3 protein: CASLGSTGQAYF

V gene: TRBV5-1
CDR3 length: 13
J gene: TRBJ2-1
D gene: -
clone size: -
CDR3 DNA: TGCGCCAGCAGCTTGGGATCTAACAATGAGCAGTTCTTC
CDR3 protein: CASSLGSNNEQFF

V gene: TRBV18
CDR3 length: 16
J gene: TRBJ1-5
D gene: TRBD1
clone size: -
CDR3 DNA: TGTGCCAGCTCACCCGGGACAGGGATTAGCAATCAGCCCCAGCATTTT
CDR3 protein: CASSPGTGISNQPQHF

V gene: TRBV9
CDR3 length: 16
J gene: TRBJ1-2
D gene: -
clone size: -
CDR3 DNA: TGTGCCAGCAGCGTAGTAGCGGCAGGGTCACCCTATGGCTACACCTTC
CDR3 protein: CASSVVAAGSPYGYTF

V gene: TRBV19
CDR3 length: 14
J gene: TRBJ1-2
D gene: TRBD1
clone size: -
CDR3 DNA: TGTGCCAGTAGGGACCGGGACAGAGGTTATGGCTACACCTTC
CDR3 protein: CASRDRDRGYGYTF

V gene: TRBV19
CDR3 length: 14
J gene: TRBJ2-3
D gene: -
clone size: -
CDR3 DNA: TGTGCCAGTGGTTGGCGCAGGCACACAGATACGCAGTATTTT
CDR3 protein: CASGWRRHTDTQYF

V gene: TRBV28
CDR3 length: 15
J gene: TRBJ1-4
D gene: TRBD1
clone size: once
CDR3 DNA: TGTGCCAGCAGTACTCCCGACAGGGTGGGGGAAAAACTGTTTTTT
CDR3 protein: CASSTPDRVGEKLFF

V gene: TRBV3-1/TRBV3-2
CDR3 length: 16
J gene: TRBJ2-2
D gene: TRBD1
clone size: -
CDR3 DNA: TGTGCCAGCAGACCCGGGACAGGGGTGAACACCGGGGAGCTGTTTTTT
CDR3 protein: CASRPGTGVNTGELFF

V gene: TRBV9
CDR3 length: 14
J gene: TRBJ1-2
D gene: -
clone size: once
CDR3 DNA: TGTGCCAGCAGCGTAGATGGAAGGGAGGATGGCTACACCTTC
CDR3 protein: CASSVDGREDGYTF

V gene: TRBV10-3
CDR3 length: 13
J gene: TRBJ1-1
D gene: -
clone size: few
CDR3 DNA: TGTGCCATCAGCGGACAGTTGAACACTGAAGCTTTCTTT
CDR3 protein: CAISGQLNTEAFF

V gene: TRBV27
CDR3 length: 14
J gene: TRBJ2-1
D gene: -
clone size: -
CDR3 DNA: TGTGCCAGCAGTCGGGGGTTGCGGGACAATGAGCAGTTCTTC
CDR3 protein: CASSRGLRDNEQFF

V gene: TRBV27
CDR3 length: 14
J gene: TRBJ1-1
D gene: -
clone size: -
CDR3 DNA: TGTGCCAGCAGTACTTCCACAGGGCGCACTGAAGCTTTCTTT
CDR3 protein: CASSTSTGRTEAFF

V gene: TRBV7-6
CDR3 length: 16
J gene: TRBJ2-7
D gene: TRBD1
clone size: few
CDR3 DNA: TGTGCCAGCAGCTCCTACGACAGGGATATGGGCTACGAGCAGTACTTC
CDR3 protein: CASSSYDRDMGYEQYF